These 4 T cell receptor beta chains were all obtained from the same sample, sequenced in a study of T cell repertoires in cytomegalovirus infection. Antigens for these TCRs are unknown. TCRdb re-derived calls from the reads in MiXCR, one entry per CDR3 protein. The repertoire consists of approximately 910,000 distinct CDR3 sequences, with 31% occurring once and the leading ten covering over 12%. The sample in question was cultured CD8+ T cells from PBMCs, obtained from culture after CMV antigen stimulation. These receptors were collected from a human donor in good health (CMV status not recorded). Some clones in this sample may be carry-over from other donors' samples.

The genes are TRBV7-2 and TRBJ2-5; tentatively, D is TRBD1 (6 bases). The V gene's germline CDR1 is SGHTA and CDR2 FQGNSA. V lost 3 bases and J 5 bases, leaving 19 bases between the germline ends. The CDR3 runs to 16 residues. In nucleotides, the CDR3 is TGTGCCAGCAGCTTGATACAGGGTGACGTGGTGGAGACCCAGTACTTC. Its translation is CASSLIQGDVVETQYF.

This clonotype occurred a few times. The chain recombines TRBV7-4 with TRBJ1-2, with D tentatively TRBD1 (6 bases). V dropped 2 bases and J dropped 4 bases, with 11 bases sitting between them. The CDR3 is 14 amino acids. Germline CDR1 is SGHVT and CDR2 is SQSDAQ. In nucleotides, the CDR3 is TGTGCCAGCAGCTTAAATGCAGGGGCCTATGGCTACACCTTC. This gives the protein CASSLNAGAYGYTF.

This clonotype was recorded many times. The V and J genes are TRBV7-8 and TRBJ1-3; D remains unclear. Germline V CDR1 and CDR2: SGHVS, FQNEAQ. The CDR3 consists of 15 residues. Trimming stripped 1 base from V and 1 base from J, with 8 bases between. CDR3 nucleotide sequence: TGTGCCAGCAGCTTAGGGCGGTATTCTGGAAACACCATATATTTT. Translation gives CASSLGRYSGNTIYF. Drawing the rest from reference TRBV7-8 and TRBJ1-3, the complete variable domain is GAGVSQSPRYKVAKRGQDVALRCDPISGHVSLFWYQQALGQGPEFLTYFQNEAQLDKSGLPSDRFFAERPEGSVSTLKIQRTQQEDSAVYLCASSLGRYSGNTIYFGEGSWLTVV.

The sample holds many counts of this clonotype. The chain joins TRBV11-1 to TRBJ1-1, with D uncertain. The CDR3 has 12 amino acids. Germline-derived CDR1 and CDR2 are SGHAT and FQDESV (reference sequence). The V gene lost 4 bases and the J gene lost 6 bases, with 9 bases spanning the gap. This CDR3 reads CASSSDMAEAFF. Written as DNA, the CDR3 is TGTGCCAGCAGCTCCGACATGGCTGAAGCTTTCTTT.